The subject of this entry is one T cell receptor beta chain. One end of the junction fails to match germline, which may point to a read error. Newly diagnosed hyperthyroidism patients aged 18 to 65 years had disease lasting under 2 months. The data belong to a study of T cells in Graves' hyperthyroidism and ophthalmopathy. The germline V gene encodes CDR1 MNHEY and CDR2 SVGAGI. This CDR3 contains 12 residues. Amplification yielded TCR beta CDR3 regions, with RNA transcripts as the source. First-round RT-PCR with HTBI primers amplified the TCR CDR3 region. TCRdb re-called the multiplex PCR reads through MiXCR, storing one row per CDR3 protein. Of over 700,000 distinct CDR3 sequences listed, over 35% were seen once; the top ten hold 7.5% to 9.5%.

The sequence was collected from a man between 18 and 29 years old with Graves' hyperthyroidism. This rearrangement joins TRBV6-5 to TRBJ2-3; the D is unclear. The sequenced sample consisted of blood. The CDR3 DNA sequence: TGTGCCATCAGTTACTTAGAGGATACGCAGTATTTT. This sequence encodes CAISYLEDTQYF.